The subject of this entry is one T cell receptor beta chain. Using its own MiXCR run on the PCR reads, TCRdb lists one record per CDR3 protein. Of about 2,600 distinct CDR3 sequences listed, 37% are singletons. This specimen belongs to a study of immune characterization of retroperitoneal liposarcoma. The CDR3 consists of 13 residues. V was pared by 3 bases and J by 8 bases, with 5 bases of the junction left unmatched. This rearrangement joins TRBV12-3 or TRBV12-4 to TRBJ1-2, with 8 positions matching TRBD1. Sequencing was performed on tumor tissue. This clonotype was obtained from a male donor with retroperitoneal liposarcoma. CDR3 sequence reads: CASSLDRVKGYTF. The CDR3 region has the DNA TGTGCCAGCAGTTTGGACAGGGTAAAAGGCTACACCTTC.